Sequencing of this T cell receptor (beta chain) was carried out in a study of sequential checkpoint blockade in melanoma. Described treatment: randomized to nivolumab then ipilimumab (arm A) or the reverse (arm B). No patient had prior DNA-damaging chemotherapy. PBMC sorting kept live CD3+CD8+ cells without CD19 or CD56. Losses at the gene ends were 0 bases for V and 5 bases for J; bases not matched to a gene: 6. The CDR3 sequence is 16 residues long. In germline, CDR1 is SGHAT, CDR2 FQNNGV. Sequenced by immunoSEQ multiplex PCR; TCRdb stores in-frame clones only, minus some. The table shows about 13,000 clones, with around 73% occurring only once.

The J gene is TRBJ2-1, the V gene TRBV11-2, with 8 bases that match TRBD2. The sequence came from a human donor with melanoma. The sequencing here drew on CD8+ T cells sorted from blood (inferred from file names), taken from a patient given nivolumab and ipilimumab in sequence. DNA of the CDR3: TGTGCCAGCAGCTTAGATCGCCGGGAGGGCCACAATGAGCAGTTCTTC. This encodes CASSLDRREGHNEQFF.